Below, one T cell receptor beta chain is given with its context. Libraries were prepared by immunoSEQ multiplex PCR; TCRdb keeps only in-frame clonotypes and omits some of them. The repertoire holds over 25,000 clones, with about 85% as singletons. The sample comes from a study of T cells in narcolepsy. The CDR3 runs to 15 residues. Per the germline V gene, CDR1 is LNHNV and CDR2 is YYDKDF (reference sequence). The ends were cut back, 5 bases at V and 3 bases at J, with 15 bases in the middle. What was sequenced was CD45RA- memory CD4+ T cells from PBMCs. This sequence joins TRBV15 and TRBJ2-3, with D possibly matching TRBD2 (7 bases). This receptor was taken from a human donor with narcolepsy. CDR3 sequence (DNA): TGTGCCACCAGCCAGAGGGGGGGGCCTACAGATACGCAGTATTTT. Its protein product is CATSQRGGPTDTQYF.